Listed below are T cell receptor beta chains from one sample, sequenced in a study of cytomegalovirus exposure and HLA in healthy donors. Profiling relied on immunoSEQ multiplex PCR, and the TCRdb table lists in-frame clones only, not all of them. The sample has about 180,000 clones, around four fifths seen once. Specimen: PBMCs. These receptors were taken from a girl under 18 in good health and CMV-seropositive. CDR3s include the opening cysteine and the closing phenylalanine or tryptophan. Fields, in order: clone size, J gene, D gene, V gene, CDR3 DNA, CDR3 protein. The D gene is left open where the match is weak. Size is omitted from some rows. Given values are once, few, many or a class for expanded clones.

. TRBJ1-1 TRBD1 TRBV4-1 TGCGCCAGCAGCCTTAGCCTGCAGGGGGAGGTCACTGAAGCTTTCTTT CASSLSLQGEVTEAFF
. TRBJ1-1 TRBD1 TRBV15 TGTGCCACCAGCAGCAGGGGACAGGGAGGAACTGAAGCTTTCTTT CATSSRGQGGTEAFF
. TRBJ1-6 TRBD1 TRBV6-1 TGTGCCGGCAACCCACGACAGGGTCCACCCCTCCACTTT CAGNPRQGPPLHF
. TRBJ1-1 . TRBV10-2 TGCGCCAGCAGTTGGGGGCTTGCTGAAGCTTTCTTT CASSWGLAEAFF
. TRBJ2-7 TRBD1 TRBV14 TGTGCCAGCAGCCGCTGGGACAGGGGGAACGAGCAGTACTTC CASSRWDRGNEQYF
once TRBJ1-1 TRBD1 TRBV19 TGTGCCAGTAGTATGGCTCGACAGGGTCCGAACACTGAAGCTTTCTTT CASSMARQGPNTEAFF
. TRBJ1-2 . TRBV30 TGTGCCTGGGGGACATCGGGCTTAGGCTACACCTTC CAWGTSGLGYTF
. TRBJ1-1 . TRBV11-3 TGTGCCAGCAGCCCCCGGGGAGGGGGATTAGGCACTGAAGCTTTCTTT CASSPRGGGLGTEAFF
. TRBJ2-7 . TRBV7-9 TGTGCCAGCAGCCCCGGGGGAATATCCTACGAGCAGTACTTC CASSPGGISYEQYF
. TRBJ2-7 TRBD2 TRBV5-4 TGTGCCAGCAGCTGGACTAGCGGGCACTCCTACGAGCAGTACTTC CASSWTSGHSYEQYF
. TRBJ1-2 . TRBV18 TGTGCCAGCTCACCCACGACAGATTCCTATGGCTACACCTTC CASSPTTDSYGYTF
. TRBJ1-5 TRBD1 TRBV7-2 TGTGCCAGCAGCTTATTTACAGGGGACTTAGGACAGCCCCAGCATTTT CASSLFTGDLGQPQHF
. TRBJ2-7 TRBD1 TRBV25-1 TGTGCCAGCAGTGCCTCCCAAGGACAGGGCAAATACGAGCAGTACTTC CASSASQGQGKYEQYF
. TRBJ1-1 . TRBV19 TGTGCCAGTAGTATAGATCAGCAGGTTCGGCTGAACACTGAAGCTTTCTTT CASSIDQQVRLNTEAFF
few TRBJ1-2 . TRBV29-1 TGCAGCGCCGGGGGGGCGACCTATGGCTACACCTTC CSAGGATYGYTF
. TRBJ1-4 . TRBV7-9 TGTGCCAGCAGCCCCGTGGAGGGGATCGGTGAAAAACTGTTTTTT CASSPVEGIGEKLFF
. TRBJ2-7 TRBD1 TRBV5-5 TGTGCCAGCAGCTGGACAGGGGGATCCTACGAGCAGTACTTC CASSWTGGSYEQYF
. TRBJ2-5 TRBD2 TRBV11-2 TGTGCCAGCAGCTTACGGGGGGACGGGGAGACCCAGTACTTC CASSLRGDGETQYF
once TRBJ2-7 . TRBV2 TGTGCCAGCAGTGTCCAGGGGCTCGAGCAGTACTTC CASSVQGLEQYF
. TRBJ2-2 TRBD1 TRBV4-1 TGCGCCAGCAGCCAACTGCCCGGGACAGCGAACACCGGGGAGCTGTTTTTT CASSQLPGTANTGELFF
. TRBJ2-7 . TRBV21-1 TGTGCCAGCAACGTAGCCTCCTACGAGCAGTACTTC CASNVASYEQYF
. TRBJ2-7 TRBD2 TRBV9 TGTGCCAGCAGCATCTCGGGGGGGGACCCTTCCTACGAGCAGTACTTC CASSISGGDPSYEQYF
. TRBJ2-7 TRBD1 TRBV5-1 TGCGCCAGCAGCTCAACCGGGACAGGGCCTGACGAGCAGTACTTC CASSSTGTGPDEQYF
. TRBJ1-2 . TRBV14 TGTGCCAGCAGCCAAGTTAAACAAGATTATGGCTACACCTTC CASSQVKQDYGYTF
. TRBJ1-1 . TRBV11-2 TGTGCCAGCAGCTTAGATTTGGGGGGGAACACTGAAGCTTTCTTT CASSLDLGGNTEAFF
. TRBJ2-1 TRBD1 TRBV29-1 TGCAGCGTTGAAAAGGGTCGGGACAGGCCGGTTGAGCAGTTCTTC CSVEKGRDRPVEQFF
. TRBJ2-7 TRBD2 TRBV18 TGTGCCAGCTTGGGGACTAGCGGGGGATACGAGCAGTACTTC CASLGTSGGYEQYF
. TRBJ1-3 . TRBV27 TGTGCCAGCAGTGCCCACGGTTACTCTGGAAACACCATATATTTT CASSAHGYSGNTIYF
. TRBJ2-5 . TRBV2 TGTGCCAGCAGCGGCACTAGAGGGCAAGAGACCCAGTACTTC CASSGTRGQETQYF
. TRBJ1-2 . TRBV7-9 TGTGCCAGCAGCTTGGCCGCAGGGGAGAGCGGCTACACCTTC CASSLAAGESGYTF
. TRBJ1-1 . TRBV13 TGTGCCAGCAGCTTACCGAGCATGAACACTGAAGCTTTCTTT CASSLPSMNTEAFF
. TRBJ1-3 . TRBV2 TGTGCCAGCAGATTACAGGCGACGAGCTCTGGAAACACCATATATTTT CASRLQATSSGNTIYF
. TRBJ2-4 . TRBV5-1 TGCGCCAGCCGGCTACAGGGTGGGTCTAAAAACATTCAGTACTTC CASRLQGGSKNIQYF
. TRBJ2-5 TRBD2 TRBV2 TGTGCCAGCAGCGGGACTAGCGGGGGGGTGGAGACCCAGTACTTC CASSGTSGGVETQYF
. TRBJ1-1 TRBD1 TRBV5-1 TGCGCCAGCAGCCCGGGACAGTACACTGAAGCTTTCTTT CASSPGQYTEAFF
. TRBJ1-5 . TRBV27 TGTGCCAGCAGTTTGTCAACTATACGTATTCAGCCCCAGCATTTT CASSLSTIRIQPQHF
once TRBJ1-2 . TRBV9 TGTGCCAGCGGCCGAGACCCAGACAGCTATGGCTACACCTTC CASGRDPDSYGYTF
. TRBJ1-1 TRBD1 TRBV30 TGTGCCTGGAGTTCAGGACAGGGAGTCGCTGAAGCTTTCTTT CAWSSGQGVAEAFF
. TRBJ1-1 . TRBV18 TGTGCCAGCTCACCACGCACCGGGTCCGAGGGTGAAGCTTTCTTT CASSPRTGSEGEAFF
. TRBJ1-1 . TRBV10-3 TGTGCCATCAGTGAGGCGGGTGTTCTGAACACTAAAGCTTTCTTT CAISEAGVLNTKAFF
. TRBJ1-4 . TRBV2 TGTGCCAGCACCAGGGATCAGAATGAAAAACTGTTTTTT CASTRDQNEKLFF